A single sample is the source of the 22 T cell receptor beta chains below, sequenced in a study of CD8+ T cells in alopecia areata. cDNA serving as the sequencing template came from extracted, reverse transcribed RNA. Assay used: immunoSEQ multiplex PCR; TCRdb lists only in-frame clones, some missing. The sample carries some 42,000 clones, roughly 89% recorded once. Treatment indicated: oral pan-JAK inhibitor, 5-10 mg twice daily. Sequences were derived from CD8+ T cells sorted from blood, sampled at week 24, from a patient treated with tofacitinib. The receptors stem from a human donor with alopecia areata.

The CDR3 here is CASSPDWENEQFF. In nucleotides, the CDR3 is TGTGCCAGCAGCCCAGACTGGGAGAATGAGCAGTTCTTC. This chain uses TRBV7-9 with TRBJ2-1, with D perhaps matching TRBD2 (5 bases). The germline CDR1 and CDR2 sequences are SEHNR and FQNEAQ (reference sequence). The CDR3 contains 13 residues. Between the trimmed V and J ends, which lost 5 bases and 7 bases, there was a span of 12 bases.

This clone has only a few counts. This chain joins TRBV27 and TRBJ2-7, with 9 bases fitting TRBD1. The germline V gene has CDR1 MNHEY and CDR2 SMNVEV (reference sequence). V shed 2 bases and J 5 bases; nucleotides not matched to a gene: 4. This CDR3 contains 14 residues. The CDR3 is CASSLTGGGDEQYF. The CDR3 bases are TGTGCCAGCAGTTTAACAGGGGGCGGCGACGAGCAGTACTTC.

This chain uses TRBV5-1 with TRBJ2-5, with D perhaps TRBD1 (6 bases). V lost 0 bases and J lost 5, with 17 bases in between. The germline gives CDR1 SGHRS, CDR2 YFSETQ. The CDR3 totals 16 residues. The CDR3 DNA sequence: TGCGCCAGCAGCTTGGCGCCGCGCCGGGACAAGGAGACCCAGTACTTC. Its translation is CASSLAPRRDKETQYF.

The chain combines TRBV7-6 with TRBJ2-5, with D perhaps given as TRBD1 or TRBD2 (6 bases each). Germline CDR1 reads SGHVS; CDR2 reads FNYEAQ. Between the trimmed V and J ends, which lost 6 bases and 5 bases, there was a span of 16 bases. The CDR3 loop spans 14 amino acids. The DNA for the CDR3 is TGTGCCAGCAGTCGCAGGGGAGGCCTGGAGACCCAGTACTTC. It yields the protein CASSRRGGLETQYF.

The V and J genes are TRBV7-8 and TRBJ2-3; 14 nucleotides line up with TRBD2. The germline V gene encodes CDR1 SGHVS and CDR2 FQNEAQ. The CDR3 is made up of 16 amino acids. Trimming at V came to 5 bases and at J to 4 bases, leaving 5 bases not matched to a gene. The CDR3 is CASSTRTSGGSDTQYF. CDR3 nucleotides: TGTGCCAGCAGCACCCGGACTAGCGGGGGGTCAGATACGCAGTATTTT.

The chain uses TRBV28 and TRBJ2-3, with no clear D. The CDR3 is made up of 15 amino acids. Germline-derived CDR1 and CDR2 are MDHEN and SYDVKM. Trimming pared 2 bases from V and 3 bases from J, leaving 12 bases between. CDR3 sequence: CASSLPSIMTDTQYF. DNA of the CDR3: TGTGCCAGCAGTTTACCTTCTATTATGACAGATACGCAGTATTTT.

The chain links TRBV19 to TRBJ2-5; TRBD2 matches at 8 bases. J was trimmed by 1 base and V by 10 bases; bases with no gene match: 11. This CDR3 comprises 15 residues. From germline, CDR1 is LNHDA and CDR2 SQIVND (reference sequence). CDR3 in DNA: TGTGCCACCTCGCAACTAGCGGAAATCCAAGAGACCCAGTACTTC. The encoded protein is CATSQLAEIQETQYF. The full variable domain, its missing parts supplied by reference TRBV19 and TRBJ2-5, is DGGITQSPKYLFRKEGQNVTLSCEQNLNHDAMYWYRQDPGQGLRLIYYSQIVNDFQKGDIAEGYSVSREKKESFPLTVTSAQKNPTAFYLCATSQLAEIQETQYFGPGTRLLVL.

CDR3 DNA: TGCAGCGTTGAAACTAGCGGGCGGGGGGACCGGGTGCAGTATTTT. This encodes CSVETSGRGDRVQYF. The chain has TRBV29-1 and TRBJ2-3, with 9 bases that match TRBD2. Germline V gene lookup returns CDR1 SQVTM and CDR2 ANQGSEA. The CDR3 spans 15 residues. V trimming: 2 bases; J trimming: 11 bases; junction bases outside the gene matches: 14.

The genes are TRBV11-2 and TRBJ2-5; 7 bases match TRBD2. The CDR3 sequence is 17 residues long. Germline-derived CDR1 and CDR2 are SGHAT and FQNNGV. The V gene end was trimmed by 5 bases and the J gene end by 2 bases; junction bases not matched to a gene: 14. The CDR3 region is CASSPLMGLYPQETQYF. The CDR3 coding sequence is TGTGCCAGCAGCCCACTGATGGGACTATATCCTCAAGAGACCCAGTACTTC.

This sequence joins TRBV28 and TRBJ2-1; a weak D match, TRBD2 (6 bases). Between the trimmed V and J ends, which lost 3 bases and 2 bases, there was a span of 8 bases. CDR1 MDHEN and CDR2 SYDVKM come from the germline V gene. The CDR3 consists of 14 residues. In DNA form, the CDR3 reads TGTGCCAGCAGTTTGGAGGGGACCTACAATGAGCAGTTCTTC. Encoded protein: CASSLEGTYNEQFF.

The CDR3 sequence is CASSPGQWPYEQYF. CDR3 coding DNA: TGTGCCAGCAGTCCGGGACAGTGGCCCTACGAGCAGTACTTC. The chain employs TRBV28 and TRBJ2-5; 7 bases are a match to TRBD1. TRBJ2-7 explains the end of the DNA better; the J call may be wrong. CDR1 MDHEN and CDR2 SYDVKM come from the germline V gene. The CDR3 extends over 14 amino acids.

The chain joins TRBV28 to TRBJ2-2; D is undetermined. V was pared by 5 bases and J by 0 bases, with 13 bases between. The germline CDR1 and CDR2 sequences are MDHEN and SYDVKM. This CDR3 is 16 amino acids long. For the CDR3, the DNA is TGTGCCAGCAGTCCCATCTGGACGCCGAACACCGGGGAGCTGTTTTTT. This codes for CASSPIWTPNTGELFF.

The chain couples TRBV27 to TRBJ2-7; TRBD2 might be the D (6 bases). V lost 5 bases, J lost 6 bases, and 17 bases lay in between. This CDR3 contains 14 residues. The germline CDR1 and CDR2 sequences are MNHEY and SMNVEV (reference sequence). In nucleotides, the CDR3 is TGTGCCAGCAGTCCCGTATCCGGGGGTGGCGAGCAGTACTTC. It codes for CASSPVSGGGEQYF.

This sequence joins TRBV4-1 and TRBJ2-7; D may be TRBD1 or TRBD2 (5 bases each). Germline V gives CDR1 MGHRA, CDR2 YSYEKL. Deletions cut 2 bases from V and 0 bases from J, with 11 bases between. CDR3 size: 15 residues. The CDR3 spells CASSQSQGRSYEQYF. CDR3 DNA: TGCGCCAGCAGCCAATCCCAGGGACGCTCCTACGAGCAGTACTTC.

The chain combines TRBV7-6 with TRBJ2-7, with a possible D match to TRBD1 (5 bases). CDR3 length: 14 amino acids. Germline loops: CDR1 SGHVS, CDR2 FNYEAQ. V was trimmed by 2 bases and J by 2 bases, leaving 10 bases between them. The CDR3 sequence is CASSLSDTTYEQYF. The CDR3 nucleotides are TGTGCCAGCAGCTTATCGGACACGACCTACGAGCAGTACTTC.

This clone showed up just once. The V and J genes are TRBV15 and TRBJ2-1; TRBD1 matches 9 bases. Germline V gene lookup returns CDR1 LNHNV and CDR2 YYDKDF (reference sequence). V gave up 4 bases and J gave up 3 bases; unmatched junction bases: 7. The CDR3 is 16 amino acids. The CDR3 DNA reads TGTGCCACCAGCACCTTTACAGGGGGCAGCTACAATGAGCAGTTCTTC. It encodes CATSTFTGGSYNEQFF.

The chain is built from TRBV27 and TRBJ2-1; 10 bases match TRBD2. J was trimmed by 7 bases and V by 10 bases; bases with no gene match: 10. Looked up from germline, CDR1 is MNHEY and CDR2 is SMNVEV (reference sequence). The CDR3 spans 14 residues. The DNA of the CDR3 is TGTGCCACCACCGGGACTAGCGAACGTAATGAGCAGTTCTTC. Its translation: CATTGTSERNEQFF.

This chain connects TRBV7-6 to TRBJ2-4, with TRBD2 matching 11 bases. The CDR3 contains 19 residues. J lost 1 base, V lost 0 bases, and 8 bases had no gene match. Germline CDR1 reads SGHVS; CDR2 reads FNYEAQ. The CDR3 bases are TGTGCCAGCAGCTTAGCACCTAGCGGGGGGATTGGGGCCAAAAACATTCAGTACTTC. Its translation is CASSLAPSGGIGAKNIQYF.

The chain combines TRBV6-5 with TRBJ2-1, with D perhaps TRBD1 (6 bases). Germline loops: CDR1 MNHEY, CDR2 SVGAGI. The CDR3 extends over 14 amino acids. V was pared by 6 bases and J by 8 bases, with 17 bases between. CDR3 nucleotides: TGTGCCAGCAGCCCCGTGAACAGGGCCCATGAGCAGTTCTTC. Residues: CASSPVNRAHEQFF.

J is TRBJ2-7 and V is TRBV5-1, with D hard to call. The CDR3 covers 14 residues. Trimming stripped 4 bases from V and 3 bases from J, with 14 bases between. CDR1 and CDR2 from the germline V gene are SGHRS and YFSETQ. CDR3 sequence (DNA): TGCGCCAGCAGCCACCCAGGAGCAGACTACGAGCAGTACTTC. As protein: CASSHPGADYEQYF.

This clone was counted a single time. This chain uses TRBV6-5 with TRBJ2-7; a possible D gene is TRBD2 (6 bases). Germline V gene sequence: CDR1 MNHEY, CDR2 SVGAGI. This CDR3 region has 13 residues. V dropped 8 bases and J dropped 1 base, with 12 bases sitting between them. The CDR3 is CASGPSESYEQYF. Here the CDR3 DNA reads TGTGCCAGCGGGCCTAGCGAGTCCTACGAGCAGTACTTC.

The chain carries TRBV2 and TRBJ2-7; D is uncertain. CDR1 and CDR2 (germline): SNHLY, FYNNEI. This CDR3 region has 13 residues. V dropped 5 bases and J dropped 7 bases, with 15 bases sitting between them. CDR3 nucleotides: TGTGCCAGCAGTACTTTCCGTACGAAGGAGCAGTACTTC. It specifies CASSTFRTKEQYF.